This TCR beta chain stems from a study of OX40 agonist ivuxolimab in advanced cancers. Study at large: Among those enrolled, mean age was about 58 years (range 23 to 79) and 75% to 85% were male. Of the patients, three showed partial responses, one with hepatocellular carcinoma and two with cutaneous melanoma.

Germline loops: CDR1 SGHDT, CDR2 YYEEEE. The CDR3 totals 13 residues. V dropped 6 bases and J dropped 7 bases, with 17 bases sitting between them. The protocol was immunoSEQ multiplex PCR, while the TCRdb copy is restricted to in-frame clones and leaves out a portion. The sample consists of tens of thousands of clones, 88% of them appearing once. Sequences were derived from CD4+ or CD8+ T cells sorted from blood, sampled in a trial of the OX40 agonist ivuxolimab. The chain employs TRBV5-6 and TRBJ2-7; a possible D gene is TRBD2 (5 bases). This clonotype originated in an adult with an advanced solid tumor such as melanoma, head and neck, liver or kidney cancer. CDR3 sequence: CASTRGPTDEQYF. In DNA, the CDR3 is TGTGCCAGCACCAGAGGGCCCACAGATGAGCAGTACTTC.